This T cell receptor (beta chain) came from a study of identical twins. Study findings and constraints: The study drew conclusions from cross-sectional statistical analysis, not from following the same donors.

TCRdb redid the calling of the 5' RACE reads with MiXCR, one entry per CDR3 protein. The sample lists nearly 250,000 distinct CDR3 sequences; 5.5% to 7% were seen once. This clonotype was seen ten or more times. The antigen is unknown. The same sample was also studied in work on yellow fever vaccine responses in identical twins.

The sequence derives from a young woman in good health. The sequenced material came from memory (CD45RO+) T cells sorted from blood.

Here the CDR3 reads CSVEDSGSNYGYTF. The CDR3 DNA reads TGCAGCGTTGAAGACTCCGGGTCTAACTATGGCTACACCTTC. The rearrangement joins TRBV29-1 to TRBJ1-2; D is undetermined. V was shortened by 0 bases and J by 0 bases, with 8 bases between the two germline ends. This CDR3 has 14 residues. Germline values: CDR1 SQVTM, CDR2 ANQGSEA.